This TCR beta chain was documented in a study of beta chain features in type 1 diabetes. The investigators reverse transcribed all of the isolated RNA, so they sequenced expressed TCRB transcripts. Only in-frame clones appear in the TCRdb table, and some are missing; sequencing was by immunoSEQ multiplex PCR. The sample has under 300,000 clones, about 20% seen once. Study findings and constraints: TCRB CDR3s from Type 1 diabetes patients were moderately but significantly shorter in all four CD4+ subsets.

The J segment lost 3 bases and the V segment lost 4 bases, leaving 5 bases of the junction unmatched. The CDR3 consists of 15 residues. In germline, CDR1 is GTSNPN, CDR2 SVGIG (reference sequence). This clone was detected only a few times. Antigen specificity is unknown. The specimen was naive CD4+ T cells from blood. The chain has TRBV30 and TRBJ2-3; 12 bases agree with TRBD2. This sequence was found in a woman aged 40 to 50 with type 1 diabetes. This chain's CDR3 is CAWTSLAGGTDTQYF. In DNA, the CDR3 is TGTGCCTGGACCTCCCTAGCGGGAGGGACAGATACGCAGTATTTT.